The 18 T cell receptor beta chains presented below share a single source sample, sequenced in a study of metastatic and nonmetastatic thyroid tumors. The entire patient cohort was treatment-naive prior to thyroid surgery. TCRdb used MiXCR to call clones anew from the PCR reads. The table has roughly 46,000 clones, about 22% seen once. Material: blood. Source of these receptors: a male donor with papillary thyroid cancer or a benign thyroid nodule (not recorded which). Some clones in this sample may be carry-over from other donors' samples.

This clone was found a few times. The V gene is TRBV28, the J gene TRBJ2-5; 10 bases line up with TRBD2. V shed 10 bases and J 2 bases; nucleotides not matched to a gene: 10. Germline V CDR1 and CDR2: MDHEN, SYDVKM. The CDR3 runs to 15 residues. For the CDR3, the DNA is TGTGCCACTAAACCTAGCGGGAGTGATCAAGAGACCCAGTACTTC. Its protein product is CATKPSGSDQETQYF.

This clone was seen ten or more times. CDR3 DNA: TGTGCCAGCAGCCTCCCGATGGGGACTTTCAATGAGCAGTTCTTC. Residues: CASSLPMGTFNEQFF. V and J are TRBV7-9 and TRBJ2-1; the D gene is possibly TRBD2 (6 bases). The germline V gene encodes CDR1 SEHNR and CDR2 FQNEAQ (reference sequence). Trimming left V 5 bases short and J 6 bases short, with 17 bases between. CDR3 length equals 15 residues.

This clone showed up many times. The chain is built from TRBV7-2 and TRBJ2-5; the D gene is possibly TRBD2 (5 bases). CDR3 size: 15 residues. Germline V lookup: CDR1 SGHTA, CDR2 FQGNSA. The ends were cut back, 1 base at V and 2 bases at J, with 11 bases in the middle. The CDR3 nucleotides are TGTGCCAGCAGCTTAGGTCGGGGTAAACAAGAGACCCAGTACTTC. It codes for CASSLGRGKQETQYF.

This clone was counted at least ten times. The CDR3: CAGGRKGGEQFF. The DNA of the CDR3 is TGTGCCGGAGGGAGAAAGGGGGGTGAGCAGTTCTTC. J is TRBJ2-1 and V is TRBV10-3; possibly TRBD1 or TRBD2 for D (6 bases each). Trimming took off 11 bases at V and 9 bases at J, with 17 bases between the two ends. From germline, CDR1 is ENHRY and CDR2 SYGVKD. This CDR3 has 12 residues.

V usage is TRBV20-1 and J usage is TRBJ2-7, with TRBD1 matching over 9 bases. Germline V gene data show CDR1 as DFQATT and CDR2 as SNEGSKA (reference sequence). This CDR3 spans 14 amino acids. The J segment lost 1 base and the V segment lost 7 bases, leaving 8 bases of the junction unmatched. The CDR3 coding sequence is TGCAGTGTGTCGGCCGGGACAGGGTCCTACGAGCAGTACTTC. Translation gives CSVSAGTGSYEQYF.

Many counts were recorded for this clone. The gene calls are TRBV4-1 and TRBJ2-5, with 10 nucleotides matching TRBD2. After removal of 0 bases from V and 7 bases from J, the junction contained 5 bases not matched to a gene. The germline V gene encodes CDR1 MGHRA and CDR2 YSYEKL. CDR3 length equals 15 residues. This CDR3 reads CASSQDLSGGGTQYF. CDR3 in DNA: TGCGCCAGCAGCCAAGATCTGAGCGGGGGGGGGACCCAGTACTTC.

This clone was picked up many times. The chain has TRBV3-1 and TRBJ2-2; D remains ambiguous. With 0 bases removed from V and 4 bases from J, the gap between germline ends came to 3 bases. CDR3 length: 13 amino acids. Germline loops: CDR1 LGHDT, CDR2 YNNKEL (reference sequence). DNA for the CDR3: TGTGCCAGCAGCCAAGACACCACCGGGGAGCTGTTTTTT. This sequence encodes CASSQDTTGELFF.

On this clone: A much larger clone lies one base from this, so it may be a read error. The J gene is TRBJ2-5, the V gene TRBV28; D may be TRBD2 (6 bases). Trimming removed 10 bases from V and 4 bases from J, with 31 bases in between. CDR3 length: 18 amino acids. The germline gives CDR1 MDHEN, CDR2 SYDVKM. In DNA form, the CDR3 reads TGTGCCAACACCTACTTGTACGGGCGGGACCGAAGTGGAGAGACCCAGTACTTC. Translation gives CANTYLYGRDRSGETQYF.

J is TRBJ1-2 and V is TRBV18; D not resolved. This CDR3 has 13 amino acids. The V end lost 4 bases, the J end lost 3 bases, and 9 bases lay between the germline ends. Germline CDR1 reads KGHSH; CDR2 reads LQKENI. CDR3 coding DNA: TGTGCCAGCTCACTGGTAGCTGACTATGGCTACACCTTC. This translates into CASSLVADYGYTF.

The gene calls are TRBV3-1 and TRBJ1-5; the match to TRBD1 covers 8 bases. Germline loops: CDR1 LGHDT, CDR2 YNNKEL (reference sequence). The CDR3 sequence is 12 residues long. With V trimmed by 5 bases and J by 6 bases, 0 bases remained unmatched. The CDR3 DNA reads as TGTGCCAGCAGCGACAGGGGTCAGCCCCAGCATTTT. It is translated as CASSDRGQPQHF.

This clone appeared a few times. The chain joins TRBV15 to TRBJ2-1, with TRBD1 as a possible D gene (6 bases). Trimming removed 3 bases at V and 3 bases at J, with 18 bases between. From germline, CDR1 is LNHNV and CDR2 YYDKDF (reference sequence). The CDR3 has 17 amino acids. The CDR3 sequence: CATSRVAWTVIYNEQFF. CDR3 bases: TGTGCCACCAGCAGGGTGGCCTGGACAGTGATCTACAATGAGCAGTTCTTC.

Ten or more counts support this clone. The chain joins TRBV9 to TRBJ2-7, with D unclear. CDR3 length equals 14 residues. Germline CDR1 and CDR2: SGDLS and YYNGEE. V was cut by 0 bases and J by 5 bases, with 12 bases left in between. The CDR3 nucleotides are TGTGCCAGCAGCGTAGATATGGGTTCGCACGAGCAGTACTTC. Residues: CASSVDMGSHEQYF.

The CDR3 region is CASSQEGPSSYSRSYEQYF. In DNA, the CDR3 is TGCGCCAGCAGCCAAGAGGGGCCCTCCTCCTATTCGCGGTCCTACGAGCAGTACTTC. The chain carries TRBV4-1 and TRBJ2-7; perhaps TRBD1 as D (5 bases). V dropped 0 bases and J dropped 1 base, with 22 bases sitting between them. This CDR3 region has 19 residues. The germline V gene has CDR1 MGHRA and CDR2 YSYEKL.

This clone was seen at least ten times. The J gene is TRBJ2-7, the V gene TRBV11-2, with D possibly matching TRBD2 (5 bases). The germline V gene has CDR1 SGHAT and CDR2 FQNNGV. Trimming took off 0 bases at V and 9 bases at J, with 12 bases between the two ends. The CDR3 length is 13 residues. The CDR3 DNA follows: TGTGCCAGCAGCTTAGATATAGCGTCACCGCAGTACTTC. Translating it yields CASSLDIASPQYF.

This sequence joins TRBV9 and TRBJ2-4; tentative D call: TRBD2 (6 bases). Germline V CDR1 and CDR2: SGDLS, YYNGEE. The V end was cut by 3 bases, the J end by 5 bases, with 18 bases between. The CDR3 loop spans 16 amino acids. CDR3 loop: CASSARMGGEENIQYF. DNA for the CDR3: TGTGCCAGCAGCGCCAGAATGGGGGGAGAGGAAAACATTCAGTACTTC.

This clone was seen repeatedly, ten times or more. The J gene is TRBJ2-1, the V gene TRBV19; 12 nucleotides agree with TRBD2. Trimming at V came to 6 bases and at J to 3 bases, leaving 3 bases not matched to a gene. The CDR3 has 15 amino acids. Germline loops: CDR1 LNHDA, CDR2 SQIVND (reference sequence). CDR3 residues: CASSLLAGGYNEQFF. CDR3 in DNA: TGTGCCAGTAGCCTACTAGCGGGAGGCTACAATGAGCAGTTCTTC.

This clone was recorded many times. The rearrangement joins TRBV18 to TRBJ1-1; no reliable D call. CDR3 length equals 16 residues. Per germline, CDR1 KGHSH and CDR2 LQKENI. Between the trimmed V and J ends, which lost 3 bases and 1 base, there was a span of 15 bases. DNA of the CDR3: TGTGCCAGCTCACCCCCGAGCGCCGGGTCGAACACTGAAGCTTTCTTT. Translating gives CASSPPSAGSNTEAFF.

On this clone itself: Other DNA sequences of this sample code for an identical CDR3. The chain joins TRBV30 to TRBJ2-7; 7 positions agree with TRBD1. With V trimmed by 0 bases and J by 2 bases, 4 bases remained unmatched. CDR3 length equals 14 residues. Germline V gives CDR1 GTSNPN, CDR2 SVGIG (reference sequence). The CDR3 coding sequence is TGTGCCTGGAGTGTCTCCGGGACAGCCTACGAGCAGTACTTC. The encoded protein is CAWSVSGTAYEQYF.